The next 14 T cell receptor beta chains were all read from a single sample in a study of T cell responses to AZD1222 COVID-19 vaccine. The repertoire was sequenced with immunoSEQ multiplex PCR; TCRdb's copy has only in-frame clones and lacks some. The sample records around 88,000 clones, almost 90% being singletons. Sample: peripheral blood, taken on day 0 of MenACWY control vaccination. Source of these receptors: an adult in good health.

This rearrangement joins TRBV6-6 to TRBJ2-5; the match to TRBD1 covers 11 bases. Trimming cost V 0 bases and J 2 bases; bases outside gene matches: 2. Germline V gives CDR1 MNHNY, CDR2 SVGAGI (reference sequence). The CDR3 contains 16 residues. For the CDR3, the DNA is TGTGCCAGCAGTTACTCAGGGACAGGGGGACAAGAGACCCAGTACTTC. This encodes CASSYSGTGGQETQYF.

The chain is built from TRBV7-9 and TRBJ1-2; no reliable D call. V was cut by 5 bases and J by 0 bases, with 19 bases left in between. CDR1 and CDR2 from the germline V gene are SEHNR and FQNEAQ (reference sequence). The CDR3 covers 17 residues. The CDR3: CASSPSKERFANYGYTF. The DNA for the CDR3 is TGTGCCAGCAGCCCCTCGAAGGAGCGTTTCGCTAACTATGGCTACACCTTC.

By share, this clone counts as medium-sized. The rearrangement uses TRBV7-9 and TRBJ1-2; possible D gene TRBD1, 6 bases. CDR3 length: 16 residues. Between the trimmed V and J ends, which lost 4 bases and 5 bases, there was a span of 20 bases. Germline CDR1 is SEHNR and CDR2 is FQNEAQ (reference sequence). The CDR3 is CASSSGGITGKYGYTF. The CDR3 DNA reads as TGTGCCAGCAGCTCTGGGGGCATAACAGGGAAGTATGGCTACACCTTC. Supplemented by reference TRBV7-9 and TRBJ1-2, the full variable domain reads DTGVSQNPRHKITKRGQNVTFRCDPISEHNRLYWYRQTLGQGPEFLTYFQNEAQLEKSRLLSDRFSAERPKGSFSTLEIQRTEQGDSAMYLCASSSGGITGKYGYTFGSGTRLTVV.

This rearrangement joins TRBV30 to TRBJ1-5, with 7 nucleotides matching TRBD1. The CDR3 consists of 14 residues. Germline CDR1 reads GTSNPN; CDR2 reads SVGIG (reference sequence). The trim removed 3 bases at V and 3 bases at J, leaving 5 bases unmatched. The CDR3 spells CAWSQGGLNQPQHF. The CDR3 nucleotides read TGTGCCTGGAGCCAGGGGGGTCTCAATCAGCCCCAGCATTTT.

The CDR3 DNA is TGTGCCATCAGCCCACTAGCGGGGGGGACAGATACGCAGTATTTT. Translated: CAISPLAGGTDTQYF. The chain recombines TRBV10-3 with TRBJ2-3; TRBD2 matches 13 bases. Germline lookup yields CDR1 ENHRY and CDR2 SYGVKD. The CDR3 consists of 15 residues. J was trimmed by 3 bases and V by 6 bases; bases with no gene match: 3.

The J gene is TRBJ1-3, the V gene TRBV4-2; TRBD1 aligns across 8 bases. The germline V gene has CDR1 LGHNA and CDR2 YNFKEQ. This CDR3 has 16 residues. V shed 2 bases and J 1 base; nucleotides not matched to a gene: 4. The chain's CDR3 is CASSQSRQGSGNTIYF. In DNA, the CDR3 is TGTGCCAGCAGCCAATCGAGACAGGGGTCTGGAAACACCATATATTTT.

This sequence joins TRBV11-3 and TRBJ2-7; 8 nucleotides align to TRBD1. With V trimmed by 5 bases and J by 2 bases, 8 bases remained unmatched. This CDR3 has 15 amino acids. Germline V CDR1 and CDR2: SGHNT, YENEEA. The CDR3 sequence: CASSPAGTGAYEQYF. CDR3 sequence (DNA): TGTGCCAGCAGCCCAGCCGGGACAGGAGCCTACGAGCAGTACTTC.

The chain uses TRBV4-2 and TRBJ2-6; the D gene is possibly TRBD1 (5 bases). Trimming stripped 0 bases from V and 0 bases from J, with 9 bases between. CDR3 length equals 17 residues. Germline V gene data show CDR1 as LGHNA and CDR2 as YNFKEQ. The CDR3 region is CASSQETDNSGANVLTF. The CDR3 region has the DNA TGTGCCAGCAGCCAAGAGACAGATAACTCTGGGGCCAACGTCCTGACTTTC.

The V and J genes are TRBV5-4 and TRBJ1-2; 12 nucleotides line up with TRBD1. V lost 3 bases and J lost 6; bases outside the gene matches: 3. This CDR3 region has 14 residues. The germline CDR1 and CDR2 sequences are SGHNT and YYREEE (reference sequence). CDR3 residues: CASSSGQGANGYTF. In nucleotides, the CDR3 is TGTGCCAGCAGCTCGGGACAGGGGGCAAATGGCTACACCTTC.

This chain joins TRBV12-3 or TRBV12-4 and TRBJ1-1; D unclear. Trimming took off 3 bases at V and 4 bases at J, with 9 bases between the two ends. This CDR3 has 13 residues. The CDR3 bases are TGTGCCAGCAGTTTCGGAGGGTTCACTGAAGCTTTCTTT. Its protein product is CASSFGGFTEAFF.

The chain employs TRBV2 and TRBJ1-6, with D possibly being TRBD1 (5 bases). Germline V CDR1 and CDR2: SNHLY, FYNNEI. Trimming removed 10 bases at V and 0 bases at J, with 13 bases between. This CDR3 has 15 amino acids. As DNA, the CDR3 is TGTGCCACCCGTGGGGGGGGCTCCTATAATTCACCCCTCCACTTT. Its protein is CATRGGGSYNSPLHF. Drawing the rest from reference TRBV2 and TRBJ1-6, the complete variable domain is EPEVTQTPSHQVTQMGQEVILRCVPISNHLYFYWYRQILGQKVEFLVSFYNNEISEKSEIFDDQFSVERPDGSNFTLKIRSTKLEDSAMYFCATRGGGSYNSPLHFGNGTRLTVT.

The rearrangement links TRBV14 to TRBJ2-5, with 9 positions matching TRBD1. V lost 8 bases, J lost 7 bases, and 8 bases stayed unmatched. CDR1 and CDR2 from the germline V gene are SGHDN and FVKESK. This CDR3 region has 13 residues. CDR3 DNA: TGTGCCAGCGCTCGGACAGGGGAGGGGACCCAGTACTTC. Translated: CASARTGEGTQYF.

The J gene is TRBJ1-2, the V gene TRBV29-1, with 9 bases aligning to TRBD1. V shed 7 bases, J shed 9 bases, and the junction held 9 bases outside the gene matches. The CDR3 is 12 amino acids. The germline V gene has CDR1 SQVTM and CDR2 ANQGSEA. The chain's CDR3 is CSAAGTGSRYTF. The CDR3, as DNA: TGCAGCGCGGCCGGGACAGGGAGTCGCTACACCTTC.

The J gene is TRBJ2-1, the V gene TRBV28; 9 bases fit TRBD1. The germline V gene encodes CDR1 MDHEN and CDR2 SYDVKM. CDR3 length equals 13 residues. The junction had 6 bases not matched to a gene; V was cut back by 10 bases and J by 5 bases. Here the CDR3 reads CATLRQGDNEQFF. Written as DNA, the CDR3 is TGTGCCACCTTGAGACAGGGGGACAATGAGCAGTTCTTC.